This T cell receptor beta chain emerged from a study of liver allograft versus peripheral blood T cells. Background on the study: Intrahepatic T cell receptor repertoires from transplanted livers were compared against repertoires in recipients' peripheral blood. Findings and caveats of the study: It was reported that the T cell receptor repertoires found inside liver allografts differed from those that were detected in peripheral blood.

The V end lost 0 bases, the J end lost 6 bases, and 18 bases lay between the germline ends. This CDR3 is built from 15 residues. The germline V gene encodes CDR1 GTSNPN and CDR2 SVGIG (reference sequence). TCRdb re-analysed the reads in MiXCR, keeping a single row per CDR3 protein. This table has several thousand distinct CDR3 sequences, around a sixth appearing once. Ten or more counts support this clonotype. What it recognizes is unknown. The J gene is TRBJ2-7, the V gene TRBV30, with TRBD1 as a possible D gene (5 bases). This TCR came from a human patient who had a liver transplant. Some of the T cells may derive from the graft donor. The CDR3 spells CAWSVLAAGSTEQYF. CDR3 nucleotide sequence: TGTGCCTGGAGTGTTCTGGCGGCAGGGTCCACCGAGCAGTACTTC.